This TCR beta chain was retrieved from a study of cytotoxic CD8 clonotypes in ibrutinib-treated CLL. As for the study in general: Researchers reported about 10 relapsed/refractory and roughly 14 treatment-naive patients, 17 to 18 of them IGHV unmutated.

Libraries were prepared by immunoSEQ multiplex PCR; TCRdb keeps only in-frame clonotypes and omits some of them. The data show about 160,000 clones, 84% seen once. V lost 0 bases to trimming and J lost 7 bases; unmatched junction nucleotides: 11. The CDR3 contains 16 residues. The source was PBMCs, collected after 24 months of ibrutinib treatment. The sequence came from a human donor with chronic lymphocytic leukemia. The rearrangement links TRBV23-1 to TRBJ1-2; 7 nucleotides align to TRBD1. TRBV23-1 is an open reading frame whose function is uncertain. CDR3 protein: CASSQSSPPGGGGYTF. CDR3 coding DNA: TGCGCCAGCAGTCAATCATCTCCCCCAGGGGGTGGTGGCTACACCTTC.